One and the same sample provided the 8 T cell receptor beta chains below, sequenced in a study of beta chain features in type 1 diabetes. Expressed TCRB transcripts got sequenced, as all isolated RNA was reverse transcribed. Sequencing was performed with immunoSEQ multiplex PCR; in TCRdb, only in-frame clones are kept and a portion is missing. The table records 300,000 to 350,000 clones, roughly 8% of them present only once. The source material was central memory CD4+ T cells from blood. The receptors here all came from a woman under 30 in good health.

This clone came up a few times. This rearrangement joins TRBV7-9 to TRBJ1-5, with TRBD1 identical over 11 bases. CDR3 length equals 16 residues. Germline trimming cut 10 bases from V and 0 bases from J; bases unmatched to any gene: 8. Germline V gives CDR1 SEHNR, CDR2 FQNEAQ (reference sequence). The chain's CDR3 is CATQVGQGDSNQPQHF. The CDR3 coding sequence is TGTGCCACCCAAGTGGGACAGGGGGATAGCAATCAGCCCCAGCATTTT.

The chain carries TRBV7-3 and TRBJ2-1, with TRBD2 matching over 11 bases. J was trimmed by 6 bases and V by 5 bases; bases with no gene match: 9. The CDR3 covers 16 residues. Germline-derived CDR1 and CDR2 are SGHTA and FQGTGA. CDR3 sequence: CASSTQLAGVLNEQFF. In DNA form, the CDR3 reads TGTGCCAGCAGCACACAACTAGCGGGAGTACTCAATGAGCAGTTCTTC.

The chain carries TRBV29-1 and TRBJ2-1, with D unclear. Germline CDR1 reads SQVTM; CDR2 reads ANQGSEA. Trimming took off 1 base at V and 6 bases at J, with 7 bases between the two ends. The CDR3 contains 12 residues. The CDR3 protein is CSVEVWLNEQFF. In DNA form, the CDR3 reads TGCAGCGTTGAAGTGTGGCTCAATGAGCAGTTCTTC.

In DNA, the CDR3 is TGTGCCAGCAGCTTCGGGGGGACTAATGAAAAACTGTTTTTT. Amino acids: CASSFGGTNEKLFF. The J gene is TRBJ1-4, the V gene TRBV7-6; D may be TRBD1 (5 bases). CDR3 length: 14 residues. V lost 3 bases, J lost 2 bases, and 7 bases lay in between. Per the germline V gene, CDR1 is SGHVS and CDR2 is FNYEAQ.

This clone was counted only a few times. V is TRBV7-2 and J is TRBJ2-7; D is unclear. The CDR3 contains 13 residues. Per the germline V gene, CDR1 is SGHTA and CDR2 is FQGNSA. V lost 5 bases and J lost 7, with 15 bases in between. This CDR3 reads CASSNILLEEQYF. CDR3 in DNA: TGTGCCAGCAGCAACATCCTTCTAGAGGAGCAGTACTTC.

This clone has at least ten counts. V is TRBV13 and J is TRBJ2-1; TRBD2 matches at 12 bases. CDR3 length equals 16 residues. Per germline, CDR1 PRHDT and CDR2 FYEKMQ (reference sequence). V lost 4 bases and J lost 1; bases outside the gene matches: 2. CDR3 region: CASSSGTSGSYNEQFF. CDR3 DNA sequence: TGTGCCAGCAGCTCAGGGACTAGCGGGTCCTACAATGAGCAGTTCTTC.

This clone was seen many times. The chain recombines TRBV5-1 with TRBJ2-7, with D perhaps being TRBD1 or TRBD2 (6 bases each). V lost 4 bases and J lost 2, with 19 bases in between. Germline values: CDR1 SGHRS, CDR2 YFSETQ. This CDR3 spans 16 amino acids. The CDR3 here is CASSGGGGTRPYEQYF. CDR3 in DNA: TGCGCCAGCAGCGGGGGAGGCGGGACACGACCCTACGAGCAGTACTTC.

This clone was seen more than once but under ten times. The chain is built from TRBV7-3 and TRBJ2-3; TRBD1 matches 8 bases. Per germline, CDR1 SGHTA and CDR2 FQGTGA. The CDR3 runs 12 residues. Trimming at V came to 5 bases and at J to 11 bases, leaving 6 bases not matched to a gene. The CDR3 sequence is CASSIGQGGQYF. CDR3 bases: TGTGCCAGCAGCATTGGACAGGGCGGGCAGTATTTT.